The clone carrying this TCR beta chain was counted a single time. How the authors handled the data: The authors estimated nucleated cell counts from reference gene primer amplification. Clones were read by immunoSEQ multiplex PCR, and TCRdb kept only the in-frame ones, dropping some. The V and J calls and clone size are taken from that table; D and trimming were inferred from the DNA. The sample includes about 170,000 clones, roughly 86% of them seen just once. The data derive from a study of blood T cell repertoires in COVID-19. This CDR3 is 15 amino acids long. Germline loops: CDR1 GTSNPN, CDR2 SVGIG (reference sequence).

The J gene is TRBJ2-2, the V gene TRBV30; D possibly corresponds to TRBD2 (6 bases). The origin of this receptor is a woman older than 75 with COVID-19, enrolled during active disease. The sample comprised peripheral blood. The CDR3 region is CACPGRQGLTGELFF. CDR3 sequence (DNA): TGTGCGTGCCCGGGTAGGCAGGGACTCACCGGGGAGCTGTTTTTT.